This T cell receptor beta chain originates from a study of T-cell memory formation after mild COVID-19. On the study more broadly: TCR clusters largely stayed donor specific.

TCR alpha and TCR beta cDNA libraries carrying sample barcodes and UMIs were produced by 5'RACE using constant-segment primers. TCRdb redid the calling of the 5' RACE reads with MiXCR, one entry per CDR3 protein. The table has hundreds of thousands of distinct CDR3 sequences, 15% seen once. This clonotype was found many times. The clonotype was recovered from a man younger than 35 who had mild COVID-19 (a few samples of this study predate the infection). Cell type and time point are not known. Sequencing was performed on PBMCs or a T cell subset sorted from them (not recorded which).

CDR3 amino acids: CASTKKQGRDTGELFF. CDR3 nucleotides: TGTGCCAGCACCAAGAAACAGGGGCGAGACACCGGGGAGCTGTTTTTT. This sequence joins TRBV5-5 and TRBJ2-2, with 7 bases aligning to TRBD1. Germline CDR1 is SGHKS and CDR2 is YYEKEE (reference sequence). V shed 6 bases, J shed 3 bases, and the junction held 11 bases outside the gene matches. The CDR3 is 16 residues long.